The 3 T cell receptor beta chains presented below share a single source sample, sequenced in a study of blood T cell repertoires in COVID-19 (dated by TCRdb to about 2020). The receptor library was made with the immunoSEQ multiplex PCR assay. This immuneACCESS table, as held by TCRdb, lists in-frame sequences with V and J called but not all clones. Of the missing ones, under half trace to an unresolved V gene in checked studies; the others have no known cause. The sample contains tens of thousands of clones, 85% to 90% of them found a single time. The top ten hold about 3.7% of the sample. Sequencing input: peripheral blood. The receptors here all came from a man between 35 and 55 years old with COVID-19, enrolled during active disease.

This sequence joins TRBV12-3 or TRBV12-4 and TRBJ2-1; a possible D gene is TRBD2 (6 bases). V lost 10 bases and J lost 0, with 10 bases in between. The CDR3 contains 13 residues. The CDR3 spells CATAGSSYNEQFF. In nucleotides, the CDR3 is TGTGCCACCGCCGGGAGCTCCTACAATGAGCAGTTCTTC.

This clone was counted a single time. The rearrangement links TRBV12-3 or TRBV12-4 to TRBJ1-1; D remains unclear. Deletions cut 5 bases from V and 0 bases from J, with 4 bases between. The CDR3 extends over 12 amino acids. CDR3 loop: CASSIVNTEAFF. The CDR3, as DNA: TGTGCCAGCAGTATCGTGAACACTGAAGCTTTCTTT.

The chain recombines TRBV4-2 with TRBJ2-7; 13 bases align to TRBD2. The junction had 6 bases not matched to a gene; V was cut back by 4 bases and J by 3 bases. The CDR3 spans 16 residues. Germline V lookup: CDR1 LGHNA, CDR2 YNFKEQ. CDR3 sequence (DNA): TGTGCCAGCAGCCGATCGGGACTAGCGGGAATCTACGAGCAGTACTTC. Residues: CASSRSGLAGIYEQYF.